The source of this T cell receptor (beta chain) is a study of cytomegalovirus exposure and HLA in healthy donors. Regarding the study as a whole: In a later analysis, TCR beta V- and J-gene trimming showed a link to a missense DCLRE1C variant. The study carried out a later analysis of TCR beta sequences. It associated approximately 17,000 of them with specific HLA alleles at a false discovery rate of 0.05. CMV serostatus stood as the only immune exposure information on hand.

V was cut by 2 bases and J by 0 bases, with 11 bases left in between. The CDR3 has 15 residues. Germline values: CDR1 MNHEY, CDR2 SMNVEV (reference sequence). A word on this clone: Its specificity is unknown.

Every donor was a healthy person donating bone marrow. The PCR employed 60 Vbeta primers together with 13 Jbeta primers. The table came from immunoSEQ multiplex PCR; TCRdb's copy has only in-frame clones and leaves some out. The sample lists 130,000 to 150,000 clones, 74% occurring once. The rearrangement uses TRBV27 and TRBJ2-7, with a possible D match to TRBD1 (6 bases). The clonotype was recovered from a man aged 18 to 30 in good health and CMV-seropositive. Sequenced sample: PBMCs. The CDR3 nucleotides are TGTGCCAGCAGTTTAGTCCAGGGGAGCTCCTACGAGCAGTACTTC. Its translation is CASSLVQGSSYEQYF.